Listed here are 24 T cell receptor beta chains from one sample, sequenced in a study of CD8 T cells in ankylosing spondylitis. TCRdb itself ran the 5' RACE reads through MiXCR, one entry per CDR3 protein. Among roughly 64,000 distinct CDR3 sequences listed, more than 5.5% were seen once. Sample: synovial fluid, either unsorted or a sorted T cell fraction (not recorded which). Every receptor here comes from a male donor with ankylosing spondylitis.

This clonotype has ten or more counts. This chain joins TRBV28 and TRBJ2-7; 7 bases align to TRBD1. Germline lookup yields CDR1 MDHEN and CDR2 SYDVKM. This CDR3 comprises 14 residues. The V gene end was trimmed by 7 bases and the J gene end by 1 base; junction bases not matched to a gene: 7. The CDR3 region is CASIPTGQSYEQYF. CDR3 bases: TGTGCCAGCATCCCTACGGGACAGTCCTACGAGCAGTACTTC.

This sequence joins TRBV30 and TRBJ1-1; D might be TRBD1 (6 bases). CDR1 GTSNPN and CDR2 SVGIG come from the germline V gene (reference sequence). The CDR3 sequence is 13 residues long. V was clipped by 4 bases and J by 6 bases, with 15 bases between them. CDR3 residues: CAWIRRGIPEAFF. DNA of the CDR3: TGTGCCTGGATTCGCAGGGGAATCCCTGAAGCTTTCTTT.

This clonotype was observed at least ten times. The V and J genes are TRBV19 and TRBJ2-1; D gene uncertain. The CDR3 has 14 residues. Germline loops: CDR1 LNHDA, CDR2 SQIVND (reference sequence). V gave up 5 bases and J gave up 2 bases, with 10 bases separating them. CDR3 in amino acids: CASSLHGPYNEQFF. The CDR3 coding sequence is TGTGCCAGTAGTTTACACGGTCCCTACAATGAGCAGTTCTTC. Drawing the rest from reference TRBV19 and TRBJ2-1, the complete variable domain is DGGITQSPKYLFRKEGQNVTLSCEQNLNHDAMYWYRQDPGQGLRLIYYSQIVNDFQKGDIAEGYSVSREKKESFPLTVTSAQKNPTAFYLCASSLHGPYNEQFFGPGTRLTVL.

Ten or more counts support this clonotype. V and J are TRBV20-1 and TRBJ1-5; D perhaps matches TRBD1 (5 bases). V dropped 2 bases and J dropped 0 bases, with 11 bases sitting between them. The CDR3 is 15 amino acids. Germline lookup yields CDR1 DFQATT and CDR2 SNEGSKA (reference sequence). The chain's CDR3 is CSARPSGASNQPQHF. The CDR3 bases are TGCAGTGCTAGACCGAGCGGGGCTAGCAATCAGCCCCAGCATTTT.

This clonotype was observed many times. The chain joins TRBV28 to TRBJ2-3; D is undetermined. The V gene's germline CDR1 is MDHEN and CDR2 SYDVKM. V was cut by 5 bases and J by 0 bases, with 12 bases left in between. The CDR3 has 15 amino acids. The CDR3 sequence is CASSPSLGSTDTQYF. The CDR3, as DNA: TGTGCCAGCAGTCCCTCCCTGGGAAGCACAGATACGCAGTATTTT.

This clonotype was seen only a few times. The rearrangement links TRBV10-1 to TRBJ1-1, with D tentatively TRBD1 (6 bases). The CDR3 spans 13 residues. Germline V gives CDR1 WNHNN, CDR2 SYGVQD (reference sequence). V shed 5 bases and J shed 0 bases, with 7 bases lying between them. Here the CDR3 DNA reads TGCGCCAGCAGTAGGGGGGTGAACACTGAAGCTTTCTTT. Protein: CASSRGVNTEAFF.

This clonotype was counted at least ten times. The J gene is TRBJ2-7, the V gene TRBV5-6; TRBD2 matches 10 bases. The CDR3 is made up of 14 amino acids. The germline gives CDR1 SGHDT, CDR2 YYEEEE. Germline trimming cut 3 bases from V and 2 bases from J; bases unmatched to any gene: 2. CDR3 DNA sequence: TGTGCCAGCAGCTCTGGACTAGCGGCCTACGAGCAGTACTTC. It is translated as CASSSGLAAYEQYF.

This clonotype was counted ten times or more. V and J are TRBV7-9 and TRBJ2-1; TRBD2 aligns across 8 bases. The CDR3 sequence is 15 residues long. V shed 4 bases and J 7 bases; nucleotides not matched to a gene: 9. The germline gives CDR1 SEHNR, CDR2 FQNEAQ (reference sequence). The CDR3 spells CASSSGLGTDNEQFF. DNA for the CDR3: TGTGCCAGCAGCTCGGGACTAGGGACCGATAATGAGCAGTTCTTC.

The rearrangement uses TRBV15 and TRBJ2-5; no firm D call. Trimming removed 0 bases at V and 4 bases at J, with 6 bases between. The CDR3 is 13 residues long. CDR1 and CDR2 from the germline V gene are LNHNV and YYDKDF (reference sequence). In DNA, the CDR3 is TGTGCCACCAGCAGAGATCATCGAGAGACCCAGTACTTC. This codes for CATSRDHRETQYF.

This clonotype was seen at least ten times. The CDR3 region is CASSFEPNEKLFF. CDR3 bases: TGTGCCAGCAGCTTTGAACCTAATGAAAAACTGTTTTTT. The chain is built from TRBV7-9 and TRBJ1-4; D remains ambiguous. The CDR3 spans 13 residues. Trimming stripped 3 bases from V and 3 bases from J, with 5 bases between. Germline loops: CDR1 SEHNR, CDR2 FQNEAQ (reference sequence).

Ten or more counts support this clonotype. V and J are TRBV20-1 and TRBJ1-5; D call uncertain. Trimming stripped 7 bases from V and 0 bases from J, with 10 bases between. Germline loops: CDR1 DFQATT, CDR2 SNEGSKA (reference sequence). The CDR3 consists of 13 residues. The CDR3 region is CSGAGHSNQPQHF. CDR3 in DNA: TGCAGTGGGGCCGGGCATAGCAATCAGCCCCAGCATTTT.

This CDR3 is CSARSPTGGTLYEQYF. CDR3 nucleotides: TGCAGTGCTAGAAGCCCGACAGGTGGTACTTTATACGAGCAGTACTTC. V and J are TRBV20-1 and TRBJ2-7; tentative D call: TRBD1 (6 bases). In germline, CDR1 is DFQATT, CDR2 SNEGSKA (reference sequence). CDR3 length equals 16 residues. Between the trimmed V and J ends, which lost 2 bases and 4 bases, there was a span of 21 bases.

This clonotype was seen more than once but under ten times. The chain joins TRBV3-1 to TRBJ2-4, with D unresolved. V was clipped by 5 bases and J by 0 bases, with 2 bases between them. The CDR3 consists of 12 residues. Germline V gene sequence: CDR1 LGHDT, CDR2 YNNKEL (reference sequence). This CDR3 reads CASSTAKNIQYF. The CDR3 DNA sequence: TGTGCCAGCAGCACAGCCAAAAACATTCAGTACTTC.

This clonotype occurred many times. This sequence joins TRBV7-2 and TRBJ2-7; D remains unclear. CDR1 SGHTA and CDR2 FQGNSA come from the germline V gene. CDR3 length: 12 residues. V lost 2 bases to trimming and J lost 6 bases, with 8 bases between them. The DNA for the CDR3 is TGTGCCAGCAGCTTAACCGCGTTCGAGCAGTACTTC. The encoded protein is CASSLTAFEQYF.

The chain uses TRBV9 and TRBJ2-1; 15 positions match TRBD2. V dropped 3 bases and J dropped 15; count of bases not matched to a gene: 7. CDR1 SGDLS and CDR2 YYNGEE come from the germline V gene. The CDR3 has 14 residues. The CDR3 DNA reads TGTGCCAGCAGCGCCACGGGACTAGCGGGAGGCACGTTCTTC. This translates into CASSATGLAGGTFF.

The V gene is TRBV30, the J gene TRBJ1-2; tentative D call: TRBD1 (5 bases). The germline gives CDR1 GTSNPN, CDR2 SVGIG (reference sequence). CDR3 length equals 15 residues. The germline V and J ends were trimmed by 0 bases and 3 bases, with 14 bases remaining between them. CDR3 DNA sequence: TGTGCCTGGAGTGTACGGGGGATGGTCTACTATGGCTACACCTTC. Translated, it gives CAWSVRGMVYYGYTF. Drawing the rest from reference TRBV30 and TRBJ1-2, the complete variable domain is SQTIHQWPATLVQPVGSPLSLECTVEGTSNPNLYWYRQAAGRGLQLLFYSVGIGQISSEVPQNLSASRPQDRQFILSSKKLLLSDSGFYLCAWSVRGMVYYGYTFGSGTRLTVV.

The chain joins TRBV12-3 or TRBV12-4 to TRBJ1-5; the D is unclear. There are 12 residues in the CDR3. V was shortened by 5 bases and J by 9 bases, with 11 bases between the two germline ends. In DNA, the CDR3 is TGTGCCAGCAGTGCCCTAGAGCGGCCCCAGCATTTT. It encodes CASSALERPQHF.

This chain connects TRBV7-2 to TRBJ2-5; TRBD2 matches 13 bases. V was pared by 6 bases and J by 2 bases, with 3 bases of the junction left unmatched. Germline V gene sequence: CDR1 SGHTA, CDR2 FQGNSA. The CDR3 covers 15 residues. The CDR3 region has the DNA TGTGCCAGCAGGCGGACTAGCGGGAGTCAAGAGACCCAGTACTTC. Amino acids: CASRRTSGSQETQYF.

This clonotype was detected a few times. The J gene is TRBJ1-3, the V gene TRBV20-1; perhaps TRBD1 as D (6 bases). The V end was cut by 3 bases, the J end by 4 bases, with 13 bases between. Germline CDR1 is DFQATT and CDR2 is SNEGSKA (reference sequence). This CDR3 has 14 residues. The CDR3 region is CSASNNRVGNTIYF. The CDR3 coding sequence is TGCAGTGCTAGTAATAACAGGGTGGGAAACACCATATATTTT.

This clonotype came up many times. The chain couples TRBV4-2 to TRBJ1-5, with 7 bases that match TRBD1. Germline V gene data show CDR1 as LGHNA and CDR2 as YNFKEQ. The CDR3 loop spans 17 amino acids. The V and J ends lost 1 base and 6 bases, in that order; junction bases with no gene match: 12. The CDR3 DNA sequence: TGTGCCAGCAGCCAAGGATCAGCAGACAGGGCCTTTCAGCCCCAGCATTTT. Translated: CASSQGSADRAFQPQHF.

This clonotype was detected many times. This chain joins TRBV7-9 and TRBJ2-7, with D unresolved. This CDR3 is built from 14 residues. V lost 4 bases to trimming and J lost 3 bases, with 13 bases between them. Germline CDR1 and CDR2: SEHNR and FQNEAQ (reference sequence). The chain's CDR3 is CASSSRAVGYEQYF. In DNA, the CDR3 is TGTGCCAGCAGCTCCCGGGCCGTGGGCTACGAGCAGTACTTC. Full variable domain (outside the CDR3, taken from reference TRBV7-9 and TRBJ2-7): DTGVSQNPRHKITKRGQNVTFRCDPISEHNRLYWYRQTLGQGPEFLTYFQNEAQLEKSRLLSDRFSAERPKGSFSTLEIQRTEQGDSAMYLCASSSRAVGYEQYFGPGTRLTVT.

This clonotype appeared many times. The chain uses TRBV15 and TRBJ2-5; 8 nucleotides agree with TRBD1. The V segment lost 4 bases and the J segment 2 bases; nucleotides outside the gene matches: 9. The CDR3 is made up of 16 amino acids. Per germline, CDR1 LNHNV and CDR2 YYDKDF (reference sequence). The CDR3 protein is CATSIGGTGGQETQYF. Written as DNA, the CDR3 is TGTGCCACCAGCATAGGAGGTACAGGGGGGCAAGAGACCCAGTACTTC. Together with reference TRBV15 and TRBJ2-5, the CDR3 gives the full variable domain: DAMVIQNPRYQVTQFGKPVTLSCSQTLNHNVMYWYQQKSSQAPKLLFHYYDKDFNNEADTPDNFQSRRPNTSFCFLDIRSPGLGDTAMYLCATSIGGTGGQETQYFGPGTRLLVL.

The chain recombines TRBV19 with TRBJ2-7; D may be TRBD2 (6 bases). Trimming shortened V by 4 bases and J by 5 bases, and 12 bases separated the two germline ends. The CDR3 extends over 13 amino acids. Germline CDR1 LNHDA, CDR2 SQIVND (reference sequence). The CDR3 loop is CASSKQGLDEQYF. The CDR3, as DNA: TGTGCCAGTAGTAAGCAGGGACTCGACGAGCAGTACTTC.

This clonotype occurred many times. For the CDR3, the DNA is TGTGCCAGCAGCTTAGGAGAGGGGACAGGAGCTTTCTTT. Protein product: CASSLGEGTGAFF. The chain has TRBV7-8 and TRBJ1-1; 8 bases fit TRBD1. V was pared by 1 base and J by 10 bases, with 5 bases of the junction left unmatched. CDR1 is SGHVS and CDR2 is FQNEAQ in the germline V gene. The CDR3 runs to 13 residues.